These 10 T cell receptor beta chains came from one sample sequenced in a study of T cell responses to AZD1222 COVID-19 vaccine. The method was immunoSEQ multiplex PCR; TCRdb's version includes in-frame clones alone and lacks a portion of them. The sample lists about 120,000 clones, 85% to 90% seen once, with around 30% in the top ten. This material consisted of peripheral blood, taken on day 0 of AZD1222 vaccination. The receptors come from an adult in good health.

This clone was found once. This chain uses TRBV21-1 with TRBJ2-1; the table's TRBD2 call for D was not verified on the DNA. TRBV21-1 constitutes a pseudogene. The CDR3 consists of 16 residues. CDR3 nucleotide sequence: TGTGCCAGCAGCAAAACTTCTAGCGGGCATCACAATGAGCAGTTCTTC. This encodes CASSKTSSGHHNEQFF.

The chain joins TRBV4-2 to TRBJ2-2; 12 nucleotides align to TRBD2. The V gene's germline CDR1 is LGHNA and CDR2 YNFKEQ. The J segment lost 6 bases and the V segment lost 2 bases, leaving 4 bases of the junction unmatched. The CDR3 is made up of 16 amino acids. CDR3 sequence: CASSQLAGGPSGELFF. The CDR3 nucleotides read TGTGCCAGCAGCCAACTAGCGGGGGGGCCGTCCGGGGAGCTGTTTTTT.

This clone has only one observation. This chain connects TRBV3-1 (or the pseudogene TRBV3-2) to TRBJ1-2, with TRBD1 matching over 12 bases. This CDR3 is built from 14 residues. J lost 8 bases, V lost 4 bases, and 5 bases had no gene match. Germline-derived CDR1 and CDR2 are LGHDT and YNNKEL (reference sequence). Here the CDR3 DNA reads TGTGCCAGCAGCCGGGGACAGGGGGCGCAAGGCTACACCTTC. It codes for CASSRGQGAQGYTF.

The rearrangement uses TRBV9 and TRBJ2-3; TRBD2 agrees at 11 bases. V shed 3 bases and J 2 bases; nucleotides not matched to a gene: 11. The CDR3 length is 18 residues. Germline-derived CDR1 and CDR2 are SGDLS and YYNGEE. DNA for the CDR3: TGTGCCAGCAGCGCAGTGATTTCTAGCGGGGGGTTCACAGATACGCAGTATTTT. It yields the protein CASSAVISSGGFTDTQYF. The full variable domain, its missing parts supplied by reference TRBV9 and TRBJ2-3, is DSGVTQTPKHLITATGQRVTLRCSPRSGDLSVYWYQQSLDQGLQFLIQYYNGEERAKGNILERFSAQQFPDLHSELNLSSLELGDSALYFCASSAVISSGGFTDTQYFGPGTRLTVL.

The CDR3 loop reads CARSYEQYF. For the CDR3, the DNA is TGTGCCAGGTCCTACGAGCAGTACTTC. V usage is TRBV7-9 and J usage is TRBJ2-7; D is uncertain. In germline, CDR1 is SEHNR, CDR2 FQNEAQ (reference sequence). This CDR3 is built from 9 residues. V lost 9 bases and J lost 1, with 1 base in between. The full variable domain, rest sourced from reference TRBV7-9 and TRBJ2-7, is DTGVSQNPRHKITKRGQNVTFRCDPISEHNRLYWYRQTLGQGPEFLTYFQNEAQLEKSRLLSDRFSAERPKGSFSTLEIQRTEQGDSAMYLCARSYEQYFGPGTRLTVT.

The rearrangement joins TRBV2 to TRBJ2-5; D may match TRBD1 or TRBD2 (5 bases each). The V gene's germline CDR1 is SNHLY and CDR2 FYNNEI. Trimming stripped 5 bases from V and 4 bases from J, with 11 bases between. The CDR3 extends over 13 amino acids. The CDR3 region has the DNA TGTGCCAGCAGTACGGGGCTGGGAGAGACCCAGTACTTC. Residues: CASSTGLGETQYF.

The chain recombines TRBV5-5 with TRBJ1-3; TRBD1 might be the D (5 bases). Germline CDR1 is SGHKS and CDR2 is YYEKEE (reference sequence). V was clipped by 2 bases and J by 5 bases, with 8 bases between them. The CDR3 sequence is 13 residues long. The CDR3 DNA follows: TGTGCCAGCAGCTTCGACAGCAGAAACACCATATATTTT. Residues: CASSFDSRNTIYF.

V gene TRBV18 combines with J gene TRBJ2-1; 13 positions match TRBD2. The germline V gene encodes CDR1 KGHSH and CDR2 LQKENI. CDR3 length: 16 amino acids. J was trimmed by 7 bases and V by 5 bases; bases with no gene match: 8. The CDR3: CASSLKTSGRSNEQFF. CDR3 nucleotide sequence: TGTGCCAGCTCATTAAAGACTAGCGGGAGGTCAAATGAGCAGTTCTTC.

V usage is TRBV20-1 and J usage is TRBJ1-1; tentative D call: TRBD1 (5 bases). Per germline, CDR1 DFQATT and CDR2 SNEGSKA (reference sequence). The CDR3 is made up of 11 amino acids. V was shortened by 5 bases and J by 5 bases, with 9 bases between the two germline ends. CDR3 region: CSAQGGTEAFF. The CDR3 DNA reads as TGCAGTGCTCAGGGAGGGACTGAAGCTTTCTTT.

The chain combines TRBV14 with TRBJ1-2; 9 bases align to TRBD1. The CDR3 is 16 amino acids. Per germline, CDR1 SGHDN and CDR2 FVKESK. V dropped 4 bases and J dropped 3; count of bases not matched to a gene: 9. In DNA, the CDR3 is TGTGCCAGCAGCCCCCAACCGGGACAGGGCTACTATGGCTACACCTTC. This sequence encodes CASSPQPGQGYYGYTF.